The 5 T cell receptor beta chains reported below all come from one sample, sequenced in a study of blood T cells in healthy people across ages (dated by TCRdb to about 2015). Library preparation was by 5' RACE. This sample was sequenced with an Illumina HiSeq 2500. A second PCR of roughly 7 to 11 cycles was run with a J-beta primer mix and a sample-barcoded 5' primer. TCRdb applied fastp at Q25 and MiXCR to the public reads, then kept only in-frame beta chains. When rows share a CDR3 protein, they turn into one entry using the most common DNA and genes. For this sample the table gives 600,000 or so distinct CDR3 sequences, of which roughly 30% were detected only once. Together, the top ten hold approximately 15% of the sample. Sequencing was done on a sample of blood. The receptors stem from a woman aged 80 or over in good health.

This clonotype was seen repeatedly, ten times or more. The chain carries TRBV5-1 and TRBJ2-1; 14 positions agree with TRBD2. This CDR3 is built from 18 residues. V lost 2 bases, J lost 4 bases, and 8 bases stayed unmatched. Looked up from germline, CDR1 is SGHRS and CDR2 is YFSETQ. Here the CDR3 reads CASSFGLAGGIGYNEQFF. The CDR3 region has the DNA TGCGCCAGCAGCTTCGGACTAGCGGGGGGCATCGGTTACAATGAGCAGTTCTTC.

This sequence joins TRBV5-1 and TRBJ1-1; TRBD1 matches at 9 bases. The CDR3 has 19 residues. V lost 0 bases, J lost 2 bases, and 14 bases stayed unmatched. CDR1 is SGHRS, CDR2 YFSETQ, per germline. CDR3 DNA sequence: TGCGCCAGCAGCTTGGTTATTGGGACAGGGTATCTTGCCAACACTGAAGCTTTCTTT. It translates to CASSLVIGTGYLANTEAFF.

This clonotype has a count of ten or more. V usage is TRBV29-1 and J usage is TRBJ2-3; possible D gene TRBD1, 5 bases. Germline V gene lookup returns CDR1 SQVTM and CDR2 ANQGSEA. This CDR3 has 12 amino acids. Trimming removed 4 bases from V and 6 bases from J, with 11 bases in between. DNA of the CDR3: TGCAGCGTTGGGGTACAGGCCGATACGCAGTATTTT. Residues: CSVGVQADTQYF.

The chain combines TRBV7-9 with TRBJ1-1, with D hard to call. The CDR3 length is 12 residues. The V gene lost 3 bases and the J gene lost 3 bases, with 5 bases spanning the gap. The germline V gene encodes CDR1 SEHNR and CDR2 FQNEAQ (reference sequence). The CDR3 spells CASSFTYTEAFF. The CDR3 bases are TGTGCCAGCAGCTTTACGTACACTGAAGCTTTCTTT.

This clonotype was counted at least ten times. DNA for the CDR3: TGTGCCAGCAGACAGCGGGGGGGCCATGAGCAGTACTTC. Translating it yields CASRQRGGHEQYF. The chain employs TRBV6-5 and TRBJ2-7; TRBD2 matches at 10 bases. The CDR3 has 13 residues. Looked up from germline, CDR1 is MNHEY and CDR2 is SVGAGI. The J segment lost 7 bases and the V segment lost 6 bases, leaving 6 bases of the junction unmatched.